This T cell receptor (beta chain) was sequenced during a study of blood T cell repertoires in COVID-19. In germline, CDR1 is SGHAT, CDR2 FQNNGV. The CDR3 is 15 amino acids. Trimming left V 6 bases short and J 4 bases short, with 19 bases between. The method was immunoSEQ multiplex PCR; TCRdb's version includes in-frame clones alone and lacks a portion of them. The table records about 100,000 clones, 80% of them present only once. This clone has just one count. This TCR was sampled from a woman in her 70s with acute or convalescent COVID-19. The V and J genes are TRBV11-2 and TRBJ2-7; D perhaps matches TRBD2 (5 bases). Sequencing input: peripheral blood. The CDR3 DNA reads TGTGCCAGCAGTCCGACTTCCGGGGTGCGGTACGAGCAGTACTTC. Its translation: CASSPTSGVRYEQYF. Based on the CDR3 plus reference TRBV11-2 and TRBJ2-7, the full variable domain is EAGVAQSPRYKIIEKRQSVAFWCNPISGHATLYWYQQILGQGPKLLIQFQNNGVVDDSQLPKDRFSAERLKGVDSTLKIQPAKLEDSAVYLCASSPTSGVRYEQYFGPGTRLTVT.